This TCR beta chain was observed in a study of regulatory T cells in long-lasting Graves disease. Study results and limitations: Only a small sample size was used, which may have cut accuracy.

In building TCR beta libraries, iRepertoire HTBI primers were used together with Arm-PCR of CDR3 regions. TCRdb processed the multiplex PCR reads anew with MiXCR; each CDR3 protein has one entry. The sample lists around 450,000 distinct CDR3 sequences; roughly 21% were seen once. This CDR3 has 14 amino acids. CDR1 LNHDA and CDR2 SQIVND come from the germline V gene (reference sequence). V lost 9 bases, J lost 6 bases, and 7 bases stayed unmatched. This clonotype occurred many times. Antigen: not known. Described time point: persistent/refractory GD, antithyroid drugs over 5 years with positive TRAb. Scientists built the TCR library using RNA that was extracted from PBMCs.

The chain carries TRBV19 and TRBJ1-5, with 11 positions matching TRBD1. Sequencing used peripheral blood mononuclear cells (PBMCs), obtained when the disease was refractory, from a patient treated with antithyroid drugs. The receptor's source is a female donor with Graves disease. The CDR3 is CASSWTGGGQPQHF. The CDR3 region has the DNA TGTGCCAGCAGCTGGACAGGGGGCGGTCAGCCCCAGCATTTT.